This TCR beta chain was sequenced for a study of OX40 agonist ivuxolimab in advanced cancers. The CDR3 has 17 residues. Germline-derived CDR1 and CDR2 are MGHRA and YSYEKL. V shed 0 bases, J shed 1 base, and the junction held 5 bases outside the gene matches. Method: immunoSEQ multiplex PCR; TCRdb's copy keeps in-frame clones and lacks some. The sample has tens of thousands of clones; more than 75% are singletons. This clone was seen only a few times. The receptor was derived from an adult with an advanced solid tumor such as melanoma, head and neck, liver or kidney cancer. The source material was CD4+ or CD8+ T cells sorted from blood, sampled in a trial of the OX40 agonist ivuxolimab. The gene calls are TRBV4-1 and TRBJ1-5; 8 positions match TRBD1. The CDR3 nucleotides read TGCGCCAGCAGCCAAGATCGGACAGGGATGAGCAATCAGCCCCAGCATTTT. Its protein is CASSQDRTGMSNQPQHF.